These T cell receptor beta chains were read from a single sample in a study of T cells after yellow fever vaccination. Using its own MiXCR run on the 5' RACE reads, TCRdb lists one record per CDR3 protein. In the table there are over 70,000 distinct CDR3 sequences, approximately 7.5% of which are singletons. Here the sequenced sample was CD8+ T cells sorted from PBMCs, taken on the day of the yellow fever booster vaccination. The receptors were sampled from a man aged 25-40 years who received the YFV17D yellow fever vaccine. Each CDR3 is given with its conserved first and last residue. A D gene is named only where the DNA matches it firmly. Only part of the rows carry a size: once, few, many, or a class if the clone is expanded.

j_call d_call clone_size v_call cdr3_aa cdr3_nt
TRBJ2-7 NA NA TRBV14 CASSQGQVLQYEQYF TGTGCCAGCAGCCAAGGTCAGGTGCTACAATACGAGCAGTACTTC
TRBJ1-4 TRBD1 few TRBV29-1 CSALTGEEEKLFF TGCAGCGCCTTGACAGGGGAAGAGGAAAAACTGTTTTTT
TRBJ2-3 NA NA TRBV24-1 CATSDSWQDTQYF TGTGCCACCAGTGATTCCTGGCAGGATACGCAGTATTTT
TRBJ2-1 TRBD2 many TRBV29-1 CSVVVAGMGGNEQFF TGCAGCGTTGTGGTAGCGGGGATGGGGGGTAATGAGCAGTTCTTC
TRBJ2-2 NA many TRBV20-1 CSAQLVGELFF TGCAGTGCTCAACTTGTCGGGGAGCTGTTTTTT
TRBJ2-1 TRBD2 NA TRBV2 CASRTGTSGYNEQFF TGTGCCAGCAGGACGGGGACTAGCGGATACAATGAGCAGTTCTTC
TRBJ2-2 TRBD2 many TRBV12-3/TRBV12-4 CASTTSGSVGELFF TGTGCCAGCACGACTAGCGGGAGTGTCGGGGAGCTGTTTTTT
TRBJ2-7 TRBD2 many TRBV4-2 CASSQTSGSGSYEQYF TGTGCCAGCAGCCAAACTAGCGGGAGTGGCTCCTACGAGCAGTACTTC
TRBJ2-1 TRBD2 many TRBV6-2/TRBV6-3 CASSYSPSGSGGEQFF TGTGCCAGCAGTTACTCGCCTAGCGGGAGTGGAGGTGAGCAGTTCTTC
TRBJ2-7 TRBD1 few TRBV30 CAWSGTGWEQYF TGTGCCTGGAGTGGGACAGGGTGGGAGCAGTACTTC
TRBJ2-2 NA few TRBV6-6 CASSYYTGELFF TGTGCCAGCAGTTACTATACCGGGGAGCTGTTTTTT
TRBJ2-3 TRBD2 many TRBV11-2 CASSLAGANTQYF TGTGCCAGCAGTTTAGCGGGAGCTAATACGCAGTATTTT
TRBJ2-1 TRBD2 many TRBV6-1 CASSVQPPPAGGNEQFF TGTGCCAGCAGTGTCCAACCCCCCCCAGCGGGGGGCAATGAGCAGTTCTTC
TRBJ2-1 NA many TRBV4-3 CASSQAPYNEQFF TGCGCCAGCAGCCAAGCTCCTTACAATGAGCAGTTCTTC
TRBJ2-1 NA many TRBV27 CASRHRTSYNEQFF TGTGCCAGCAGACATAGGACATCCTACAATGAGCAGTTCTTC
TRBJ2-3 TRBD1 NA TRBV28 CASSSGTGTQYF TGTGCCAGCAGTTCTGGGACAGGTACGCAGTATTTT
TRBJ2-7 NA many TRBV6-5 CASSYESNTHEQYF TGTGCCAGCAGTTACGAGAGTAACACCCACGAGCAGTACTTC
TRBJ1-1 NA few TRBV19 CASLQDLNTEAFF TGTGCCTCTCTTCAGGACCTGAACACTGAAGCTTTCTTT
TRBJ2-7 TRBD2 NA TRBV7-6 CASSQTSGRAYEQYF TGTGCCAGCAGTCAAACTAGCGGGAGGGCCTACGAGCAGTACTTC
TRBJ2-2 TRBD1 few TRBV11-3 CASSTGTANTGELFF TGTGCCAGCAGCACCGGGACAGCGAACACCGGGGAGCTGTTTTTT
TRBJ1-2 NA NA TRBV5-1 CASSLWGEIPSGYTF TGCGCCAGCAGCTTGTGGGGGGAAATTCCATCTGGCTACACCTTC
TRBJ2-1 NA many TRBV6-5 CASSSSSQQFF TGTGCCAGCAGTTCTAGCTCACAGCAGTTCTTC
TRBJ2-1 TRBD2 many TRBV5-1 CASSLEASGEYEQFF TGCGCCAGCAGCTTGGAGGCTAGCGGGGAGTATGAGCAGTTCTTC
TRBJ2-2 NA NA TRBV4-1 CASSQEEGVPTGELFF TGCGCCAGCAGCCAAGAAGAGGGGGTTCCCACCGGGGAGCTGTTTTTT
TRBJ2-1 TRBD1 few TRBV7-9 CASSSPSTGVTYNEQFF TGTGCCAGCAGCTCACCCTCGACAGGGGTGACCTACAATGAGCAGTTCTTC
TRBJ2-4 NA many TRBV7-8 CASSLPRGLSRNIQYF TGTGCCAGCAGCTTACCCAGGGGCCTGAGTAGAAACATTCAGTACTTC
TRBJ2-5 TRBD2 few TRBV9 CASSGLAGDQETQYF TGTGCCAGCAGCGGTTTAGCGGGAGATCAAGAGACCCAGTACTTC
TRBJ1-2 NA NA TRBV14 CASSQPERDGYTF TGTGCCAGCAGCCAGCCCGAGAGGGATGGCTACACCTTC
TRBJ2-1 TRBD2 few TRBV29-1 CSARLAGLYNEQFF TGCAGCGCCCGACTAGCGGGACTTTACAATGAGCAGTTCTTC
TRBJ2-1 NA many TRBV7-2 CASSLAGQFYNEQFF TGTGCCAGCAGCTTAGCGGGACAATTTTACAATGAGCAGTTCTTC
TRBJ2-5 TRBD1 few TRBV27 CASKTRDRARTQYF TGTGCCAGCAAAACCCGGGACAGGGCGAGGACCCAGTACTTC
TRBJ2-3 NA few TRBV9 CASSTRGGDLSDTQYF TGTGCCAGCAGCACCCGGGGAGGAGACTTATCGGATACGCAGTATTTT
TRBJ1-2 NA NA TRBV4-3 CASSPDGLSGYTF TGCGCCAGCAGCCCAGACGGGCTAAGTGGCTACACCTTC
TRBJ2-7 NA many TRBV29-1 CSVGVGDSPYEQYF TGCAGCGTTGGAGTAGGAGACTCTCCCTACGAGCAGTACTTC
TRBJ2-3 NA NA TRBV7-2 CASSSSGQGPADTQYF TGTGCCAGCAGCTCCTCAGGCCAGGGGCCGGCAGATACGCAGTATTTT
TRBJ2-1 NA few TRBV6-2/TRBV6-3 CASTLASYNEQFF TGTGCCAGCACCCTGGCCTCCTACAATGAGCAGTTCTTC
TRBJ2-5 TRBD2 few TRBV11-1 CASSLPTGTSGTKETQYF TGTGCCAGCAGCTTACCTACCGGGACTAGCGGGACCAAAGAGACCCAGTACTTC
TRBJ1-2 NA few TRBV12-3/TRBV12-4 CASSSGAGYTF TGTGCCAGCAGTTCAGGGGCTGGCTACACCTTC
TRBJ2-1 NA once TRBV20-1 CSARSREAYNEQFF TGCAGTGCTAGAAGTCGGGAAGCCTACAATGAGCAGTTCTTC
TRBJ2-3 NA many TRBV7-6 CASSLAGGGADTQYF TGTGCCAGCAGCTTAGCTGGGGGCGGCGCAGATACGCAGTATTTT
TRBJ2-2 NA NA TRBV11-2 CASSLSSASSNTGELFF TGTGCCAGCAGCTTATCCAGCGCCTCCTCGAACACCGGGGAGCTGTTTTTT
TRBJ2-7 NA few TRBV11-2 CASSLVVGEQYF TGTGCCAGCAGCTTAGTTGTCGGCGAGCAGTACTTC
TRBJ2-6 NA few TRBV11-2 CASSLAGGANVLTF TGTGCCAGCAGCTTAGCGGGTGGGGCCAACGTCCTGACTTTC
TRBJ2-2 TRBD2 NA TRBV11-2 CASSLLAGGTGELFF TGTGCCAGCAGCTTACTAGCGGGGGGCACCGGGGAGCTGTTTTTT
TRBJ2-7 NA many TRBV20-1 CSARGAGGVYEQYF TGCAGTGCTAGAGGTGCCGGAGGGGTCTACGAGCAGTACTTC
TRBJ2-5 TRBD2 few TRBV4-3 CASSQAYPPSGQETQYF TGCGCCAGCAGCCAAGCCTACCCCCCTAGCGGCCAAGAGACCCAGTACTTC
TRBJ2-7 NA NA TRBV9 CASSVGGFSYEQYF TGTGCCAGCAGCGTAGGCGGGTTCTCCTACGAGCAGTACTTC
TRBJ1-1 TRBD1 many TRBV7-9 CASSSLGDRSDTEAFF TGTGCCAGCAGCTCCTTGGGGGACAGGTCTGACACTGAAGCTTTCTTT
TRBJ2-1 TRBD2 few TRBV7-9 CASSLVVSGSYNEQFF TGTGCCAGCAGCTTAGTAGTTAGCGGGTCCTACAATGAGCAGTTCTTC
TRBJ2-3 NA NA TRBV29-1 CSVPDSDTQYF TGCAGCGTTCCGGACTCAGATACGCAGTATTTT
TRBJ2-4 NA few TRBV4-3 CASSQGLAKNIQYF TGCGCCAGCAGCCAAGGACTAGCCAAAAACATTCAGTACTTC
TRBJ1-2 NA NA TRBV12-3/TRBV12-4 CASSLIAGAGYGYTF TGTGCCAGCAGTTTAATCGCAGGGGCAGGTTATGGCTACACCTTC
TRBJ2-4 NA many TRBV29-1 CSVEFSLRDIQYF TGCAGCGTTGAGTTCTCCTTACGGGACATTCAGTACTTC
TRBJ2-1 NA many TRBV6-5 CASSSRGGEQFF TGTGCCAGCAGTTCCAGGGGTGGTGAGCAGTTCTTC
TRBJ1-1 NA many TRBV7-9 CASSMMGTEAFF TGTGCCAGCAGCATGATGGGCACTGAAGCTTTCTTT
TRBJ2-7 NA once TRBV7-9 CASSPQSASSYEQYF TGTGCCAGCAGCCCCCAAAGCGCCAGCTCCTACGAGCAGTACTTC
TRBJ2-5 NA few TRBV2 CASWGRLETQYF TGTGCCAGCTGGGGGCGTCTGGAGACCCAGTACTTC
TRBJ1-1 TRBD1 few TRBV7-8 CASSSTGTGDFF TGTGCCAGCAGCTCTACCGGGACAGGGGATTTCTTT